Here is one T cell receptor beta chain with its context. Its antigen remains unknown. V was shortened by 2 bases and J by 2 bases, with 11 bases between the two germline ends. CDR1 is LGHNA and CDR2 is YSLEER in the germline V gene. This CDR3 region has 15 residues. The draw of peripheral blood yielded around 9.6 milliliters from each donor. A second PCR of roughly 6 to 12 cycles used a sample-barcoded 5' primer and a J-beta primer mix. A tag from a template-switch adaptor with 12 random nucleotides marked each cDNA molecule. TCRdb reprocessed the 5' RACE reads with MiXCR, giving one entry per CDR3 protein. The sample lists some 1.8 million distinct CDR3 sequences, about two fifths occurring once. This entry is derived from a study of blood T cells in healthy people across ages. Study conclusions and caveats: Because sorting was not performed, PBMCs prevented conclusive naive versus antigen-experienced comparison. The fall in TCR beta diversity per million T cells was roughly linear with age.

The TCR was taken from a human donor in good health. What was sequenced was blood. The chain joins TRBV4-3 to TRBJ2-3; D may be TRBD1 (5 bases). As DNA, the CDR3 is TGCGCCAGCAGCCAATGGGGCGCCGCCACAGATACGCAGTATTTT. The encoded protein is CASSQWGAATDTQYF.